The 27 T cell receptor beta chains listed next were all sequenced from one sample in a study of shared clonotypes between healthy human individuals. Assay: immunoSEQ multiplex PCR; the TCRdb copy retains only in-frame clones and omits some. The table has roughly 1,000,000 clones, around three quarters seen once. The sample consisted of memory CD4+ T cells from PBMCs. Subset defined: CD45RA-negative fraction. These receptors all come from a man between 18 and 29 years old in good health. Some clones in this sample may be carry-over from other donors' samples.

CDR3 residues: CASSSSGSGKTQYF. The CDR3 DNA reads as TGTGCCAGCAGCTCTAGCGGGAGTGGGAAGACCCAGTACTTC. The chain couples TRBV28 to TRBJ2-5; 10 bases align to TRBD2. Per germline, CDR1 MDHEN and CDR2 SYDVKM. The J segment lost 6 bases and the V segment lost 6 bases, leaving 7 bases of the junction unmatched. The CDR3 covers 14 residues.

CDR3 DNA: TGTGCCAGCAGCTTGACTAGCGGGAGGAACAACTACAATGAGCAGTTCTTC. It codes for CASSLTSGRNNYNEQFF. The genes are TRBV11-2 and TRBJ2-1, with 13 bases lining up with TRBD2. V lost 3 bases and J lost 3; bases outside the gene matches: 5. The CDR3 covers 17 residues. The V gene's germline CDR1 is SGHAT and CDR2 FQNNGV.

This clone came up a few times. The chain couples TRBV14 to TRBJ1-3; the D gene is possibly TRBD1 (6 bases). CDR1 and CDR2 (germline): SGHDN, FVKESK. The CDR3 is made up of 18 amino acids. V was trimmed by 3 bases and J by 2 bases, leaving 20 bases between them. CDR3 residues: CASSHFGTPNAAGNTIYF. CDR3 sequence (DNA): TGTGCCAGCAGCCACTTCGGGACACCCAATGCGGCTGGAAACACCATATATTTT.

The rearrangement uses TRBV15 and TRBJ1-3; D uncertain. V lost 0 bases to trimming and J lost 0 bases, with 9 bases between them. Germline lookup yields CDR1 LNHNV and CDR2 YYDKDF (reference sequence). This CDR3 region has 16 residues. The chain's CDR3 is CATSRDGPASGNTIYF. CDR3 coding DNA: TGTGCCACCAGCAGAGATGGGCCGGCCTCTGGAAACACCATATATTTT.

This clone was counted between two and nine times. V gene TRBV5-4 combines with J gene TRBJ1-1; weak D call: TRBD1 (5 bases). V lost 3 bases to trimming and J lost 4 bases, with 19 bases between them. CDR1 and CDR2 (germline): SGHNT, YYREEE (reference sequence). The CDR3 covers 16 residues. DNA for the CDR3: TGTGCCAGCAGCTCCCGGAGGGAGGGGCTGGGCACTGAAGCTTTCTTT. Translating it yields CASSSRREGLGTEAFF.

The chain links TRBV27 to TRBJ2-3; 16 bases align to TRBD2. Losses at the gene ends were 0 bases for V and 4 bases for J; bases not matched to a gene: 4. From germline, CDR1 is MNHEY and CDR2 SMNVEV (reference sequence). The CDR3 covers 18 residues. Written as DNA, the CDR3 is TGTGCCAGCAGTTTATCGGGACTAGCGGGAGGGAATCCAGATACGCAGTATTTT. It translates to CASSLSGLAGGNPDTQYF.

Ten or more counts support this clone. The V call is TRBV5-4, the J call TRBJ1-2; 8 bases are a match to TRBD1. The CDR3 loop spans 13 amino acids. From germline, CDR1 is SGHNT and CDR2 YYREEE (reference sequence). The V gene end was trimmed by 5 bases and the J gene end by 0 bases; junction bases not matched to a gene: 0. The CDR3 region is CASRDRANYGYTF. CDR3 bases: TGTGCCAGCAGGGACAGGGCTAACTATGGCTACACCTTC.

The J gene is TRBJ2-5, the V gene TRBV6-6; D may be TRBD1 (5 bases). With 0 bases removed from V and 5 bases from J, the gap between germline ends came to 13 bases. The length of the CDR3 is 15 residues. Germline V gene sequence: CDR1 MNHNY, CDR2 SVGAGI (reference sequence). CDR3 amino acids: CASSYSRQGMETQYF. CDR3 sequence (DNA): TGTGCCAGCAGTTACTCTCGGCAGGGTATGGAGACCCAGTACTTC.

This chain uses TRBV5-1 with TRBJ2-5, with D possibly being TRBD2 (6 bases). The CDR3 covers 14 residues. Trimming removed 4 bases from V and 0 bases from J, with 10 bases in between. Germline values: CDR1 SGHRS, CDR2 YFSETQ. The DNA of the CDR3 is TGCGCCAGCAGCCCGGGACTCTACCAAGAGACCCAGTACTTC. Its translation: CASSPGLYQETQYF.

The chain recombines TRBV30 with TRBJ2-3, with 7 positions matching TRBD2. After removal of 3 bases from V and 3 bases from J, the junction contained 12 bases not matched to a gene. From germline, CDR1 is GTSNPN and CDR2 SVGIG (reference sequence). This CDR3 has 16 amino acids. The CDR3 DNA reads as TGTGCCTGGAGCCTCGGCGCGGGAGCGGGAACAGATACGCAGTATTTT. This translates into CAWSLGAGAGTDTQYF. Full variable domain (outside the CDR3, taken from reference TRBV30 and TRBJ2-3): SQTIHQWPATLVQPVGSPLSLECTVEGTSNPNLYWYRQAAGRGLQLLFYSVGIGQISSEVPQNLSASRPQDRQFILSSKKLLLSDSGFYLCAWSLGAGAGTDTQYFGPGTRLTVL.

The V and J genes are TRBV7-3 and TRBJ2-1, with a possible D match to TRBD1 (6 bases). This CDR3 is built from 17 residues. V lost 5 bases, J lost 0 bases, and 17 bases lay in between. CDR1 SGHTA and CDR2 FQGTGA come from the germline V gene. The CDR3 is CASSPQGFRSSYNEQFF. As DNA, the CDR3 is TGTGCCAGCAGCCCCCAGGGGTTTCGTAGCTCCTACAATGAGCAGTTCTTC.

V usage is TRBV7-6 and J usage is TRBJ2-4; 10 nucleotides match TRBD2. Germline-derived CDR1 and CDR2 are SGHVS and FNYEAQ. This CDR3 comprises 15 residues. The trim removed 1 base at V and 8 bases at J, leaving 5 bases unmatched. The chain's CDR3 is CASSLGTSGKDIQYF. The CDR3 DNA follows: TGTGCCAGCAGCTTAGGTACTAGCGGGAAAGACATTCAGTACTTC.

The V call is TRBV9, the J call TRBJ2-7; D not resolved. The CDR3 runs 14 residues. Germline CDR1 reads SGDLS; CDR2 reads YYNGEE. Trimming removed 4 bases at V and 6 bases at J, with 17 bases between. CDR3 DNA: TGTGCCAGCAGCCTCCACGGGTGGGCTCGCGAGCAGTACTTC. It codes for CASSLHGWAREQYF.

J is TRBJ2-4 and V is TRBV18; 7 nucleotides line up with TRBD1. The CDR3 has 17 residues. V was pared by 3 bases and J by 1 base, with 9 bases of the junction left unmatched. Germline loops: CDR1 KGHSH, CDR2 LQKENI. The CDR3 spells CASSPPGQLLAKNIQYF. CDR3 in DNA: TGTGCCAGCTCACCTCCGGGACAGCTACTGGCCAAAAACATTCAGTACTTC.

This rearrangement joins TRBV7-2 to TRBJ1-2; D not certain. V lost 5 bases, J lost 0 bases, and 13 bases lay in between. Germline lookup yields CDR1 SGHTA and CDR2 FQGNSA. This CDR3 is 15 amino acids long. The CDR3 loop reads CASSPPGLSNYGYTF. CDR3 DNA sequence: TGTGCCAGCAGCCCCCCCGGGTTATCTAACTATGGCTACACCTTC.

The rearrangement uses TRBV11-2 and TRBJ2-7; TRBD2 is a possible D gene (6 bases). This CDR3 has 14 amino acids. Germline V CDR1 and CDR2: SGHAT, FQNNGV. Trimming took 1 base from V and 6 from J, leaving 13 bases between them. The CDR3 sequence is CASSLAREFGEQYF. In DNA form, the CDR3 reads TGTGCCAGCAGCTTAGCTCGGGAGTTCGGCGAGCAGTACTTC.

The chain employs TRBV10-3 and TRBJ2-3, with TRBD1 matching over 7 bases. Germline CDR1 is ENHRY and CDR2 is SYGVKD. The CDR3 runs to 13 residues. V gave up 6 bases and J gave up 2 bases; unmatched junction bases: 2. For the CDR3, the DNA is TGTGCCATCAGCGGACAGGCCACAGATACGCAGTATTTT. Residues: CAISGQATDTQYF.

The chain recombines TRBV5-1 with TRBJ2-2; 8 bases align to TRBD1. Germline CDR1 is SGHRS and CDR2 is YFSETQ. This CDR3 contains 17 residues. J lost 6 bases, V lost 4 bases, and 14 bases had no gene match. CDR3 nucleotides: TGCGCCAGCAGCCCAGGACCTCAGGGGGCTGGGGCCGGGGAGCTGTTTTTT. Translation gives CASSPGPQGAGAGELFF.

The chain uses TRBV11-2 and TRBJ1-4, with D uncertain. The CDR3 spans 14 residues. Germline loops: CDR1 SGHAT, CDR2 FQNNGV. V was clipped by 2 bases and J by 4 bases, with 8 bases between them. The CDR3 region has the DNA TGTGCCAGCAGCTTAAGCAAGCTTAATGAAAAACTGTTTTTT. This translates into CASSLSKLNEKLFF.

The rearrangement joins TRBV10-3 to TRBJ2-5; D is possibly TRBD1 (8 bases). The germline V and J ends were trimmed by 6 bases and 0 bases, with 14 bases remaining between them. Germline CDR1 and CDR2: ENHRY and SYGVKD. CDR3 length: 15 amino acids. CDR3 amino acids: CAISNRGGYQETQYF. In DNA form, the CDR3 reads TGTGCCATCAGCAACAGGGGGGGGTACCAAGAGACCCAGTACTTC.

J is TRBJ2-1 and V is TRBV7-9, with no clear D. The CDR3 has 11 amino acids. The germline V and J ends were trimmed by 3 bases and 6 bases, with 3 bases remaining between them. Germline CDR1 SEHNR, CDR2 FQNEAQ (reference sequence). The CDR3 loop is CASSFFNEQFF. The CDR3 region has the DNA TGTGCCAGCAGCTTTTTCAATGAGCAGTTCTTC.

The chain couples TRBV6-1 to TRBJ2-1; D ambiguous. The CDR3 sequence is 14 residues long. Trimming shortened V by 6 bases and J by 6 bases, and 15 bases separated the two germline ends. Germline CDR1 MNHNS, CDR2 SASEGT. The CDR3 DNA reads as TGTGCCAGCAGGGCCCCAGAGGCAGCCAATGAGCAGTTCTTC. It yields the protein CASRAPEAANEQFF.

This clone occurred many times. The chain links TRBV29-1 to TRBJ1-1; perhaps TRBD1 as D (6 bases). Germline assignment: CDR1 SQVTM and CDR2 ANQGSEA. The CDR3 loop spans 13 amino acids. The V end lost 3 bases, the J end lost 4 bases, and 12 bases lay between the germline ends. Written as DNA, the CDR3 is TGCAGCGTTGATCGGCAGGGGTCCACTGAAGCTTTCTTT. This gives the protein CSVDRQGSTEAFF.

The chain joins TRBV7-8 to TRBJ2-5; 7 nucleotides match TRBD1. Looked up from germline, CDR1 is SGHVS and CDR2 is FQNEAQ. J gave up 4 bases and V 3 bases, and 5 bases lay outside the gene matches. The CDR3 covers 14 residues. CDR3 residues: CASSFLQGLETQYF. The CDR3 nucleotides read TGTGCCAGCAGCTTCCTACAGGGGTTAGAGACCCAGTACTTC.

Comment on this clone: This CDR3 is also generated by other DNA sequences in the sample. This chain joins TRBV9 and TRBJ2-6, with D possibly TRBD2 on 5 matching bases. The V gene's germline CDR1 is SGDLS and CDR2 YYNGEE. The CDR3 sequence is 15 residues long. V shed 4 bases and J shed 1 base, with 9 bases lying between them. In DNA form, the CDR3 reads TGTGCCAGCAGCACAACGGGATCTGGGGCCAACGTCCTGACTTTC. Translating gives CASSTTGSGANVLTF.

The rearrangement links TRBV28 to TRBJ1-5; TRBD1 agrees at 8 bases. The germline CDR1 and CDR2 sequences are MDHEN and SYDVKM. V lost 10 bases, J lost 7 bases, and 12 bases stayed unmatched. This CDR3 has 14 residues. CDR3 sequence: CATLPTGAGQPQHF. The CDR3 coding sequence is TGTGCCACCCTACCGACAGGGGCAGGACAGCCCCAGCATTTT.

Comment on this clone: Additional DNA sequences in this sample encode the identical CDR3. The chain carries TRBV11-2 and TRBJ2-3; D ambiguous. V dropped 1 base and J dropped 6 bases, with 5 bases sitting between them. The CDR3 sequence is 12 residues long. Per germline, CDR1 SGHAT and CDR2 FQNNGV. The CDR3: CASSLVRDTQYF. The CDR3 bases are TGTGCCAGCAGCTTAGTACGGGATACGCAGTATTTT.